The 18 T cell receptor beta chains listed next were all sequenced from one sample in a study of blood T cell repertoires in COVID-19. Method: immunoSEQ multiplex PCR; TCRdb's copy keeps in-frame clones and lacks some. Found here are 160,000 or so clones, around 80% of them singletons; the top ten hold 6.5% to 7%. The sample comprised peripheral blood. The receptor set was obtained from a man between 65 and 79 years old with active or convalescent COVID-19.

The chain carries TRBV27 and TRBJ1-5; 7 nucleotides match TRBD1. Germline loops: CDR1 MNHEY, CDR2 SMNVEV (reference sequence). The V segment lost 6 bases and the J segment 5 bases; nucleotides outside the gene matches: 4. The CDR3 spans 13 residues. The CDR3 reads CASRRTGDQPQHF. DNA of the CDR3: TGTGCCAGCAGACGCACAGGGGATCAGCCCCAGCATTTT.

This chain uses TRBV28 with TRBJ2-1; the D gene is possibly TRBD2 (6 bases). CDR1 and CDR2 from the germline V gene are MDHEN and SYDVKM. Trimming left V 2 bases short and J 0 bases short, with 11 bases between. CDR3 length: 16 residues. In DNA, the CDR3 is TGTGCCAGCAGTTTAGTAGCGGCTAACTCCTACAATGAGCAGTTCTTC. Protein product: CASSLVAANSYNEQFF.

In this sample, this clone turned up once. The rearrangement joins TRBV11-2 to TRBJ1-2; 10 bases are shared with TRBD1. Germline-derived CDR1 and CDR2 are SGHAT and FQNNGV. The trim removed 1 base at V and 7 bases at J, leaving 3 bases unmatched. The CDR3 runs to 14 residues. The CDR3 DNA reads TGTGCCAGCAGCTTAGGACAGGGGGCCGCTGGCTACACCTTC. The encoded protein is CASSLGQGAAGYTF.

The chain uses TRBV7-9 and TRBJ2-2; possible D gene TRBD2, 7 bases. Trimming pared 3 bases from V and 6 bases from J, leaving 17 bases between. Germline V lookup: CDR1 SEHNR, CDR2 FQNEAQ (reference sequence). The CDR3 runs 16 residues. CDR3 protein: CASSFSRGRGSGELFF. Here the CDR3 DNA reads TGTGCCAGCAGCTTTTCGCGGGGGCGAGGGTCCGGGGAGCTGTTTTTT.

This clone was counted between two and nine times. The chain uses TRBV9 and TRBJ1-2, with 8 bases lining up with TRBD1. This CDR3 is built from 17 residues. The V gene's germline CDR1 is SGDLS and CDR2 YYNGEE. V dropped 4 bases and J dropped 1; count of bases not matched to a gene: 12. The CDR3 protein is CASSSPYDRGLNYGYTF. The CDR3 DNA is TGTGCCAGCAGCTCCCCGTACGACAGGGGACTTAACTATGGCTACACCTTC.

The chain links TRBV15 to TRBJ1-2; unclear D gene. There are 13 residues in the CDR3. CDR1 and CDR2 from the germline V gene are LNHNV and YYDKDF (reference sequence). The V gene lost 0 bases and the J gene lost 5 bases, with 7 bases spanning the gap. The CDR3 DNA reads as TGTGCCACCAGCAGAGATGCGGGGTATGGCTACACCTTC. Translated: CATSRDAGYGYTF.

By share of the sample, this clone is medium-sized (0.01 to 0.1%). The rearrangement joins TRBV7-9 to TRBJ2-3, with 9 bases matching TRBD2. The CDR3 extends over 14 amino acids. Germline CDR1 and CDR2: SEHNR and FQNEAQ (reference sequence). The CDR3 DNA reads as TGTGCGTCCACTGGGACTAGCTCCACAGATACGCAGTATTTT. Residues: CASTGTSSTDTQYF.

This clone showed up just a few times. The chain couples TRBV19 to TRBJ1-2; 9 bases agree with TRBD1. The CDR3 is made up of 16 amino acids. The V gene end was trimmed by 5 bases and the J gene end by 4 bases; junction bases not matched to a gene: 11. Germline values: CDR1 LNHDA, CDR2 SQIVND (reference sequence). The CDR3 DNA sequence: TGTGCCAGTAGTGGGGGGACAGGGCGATACGGCTATGGCTACACCTTC. Protein: CASSGGTGRYGYGYTF.

The chain combines TRBV11-2 with TRBJ1-6; D is unresolved. Germline V gene sequence: CDR1 SGHAT, CDR2 FQNNGV. The CDR3 is made up of 14 amino acids. V was cut by 3 bases and J by 9 bases, with 12 bases left in between. The CDR3 here is CASSFTRESSPLHF. CDR3 sequence (DNA): TGTGCCAGCAGCTTTACTCGGGAGAGTTCACCCCTCCACTTT.

The chain carries TRBV27 and TRBJ1-4; D unclear. V shed 0 bases and J shed 3 bases, with 11 bases lying between them. The germline CDR1 and CDR2 sequences are MNHEY and SMNVEV (reference sequence). The CDR3 has 16 residues. The CDR3 reads CASSLSIVTSNEKLFF. The CDR3 bases are TGTGCCAGCAGTTTATCGATCGTGACATCTAATGAAAAACTGTTTTTT.

The rearrangement links TRBV7-9 to TRBJ2-7; a weak D match, TRBD1 (6 bases). In germline, CDR1 is SEHNR, CDR2 FQNEAQ (reference sequence). The V end lost 5 bases, the J end lost 2 bases, and 10 bases lay between the germline ends. The CDR3 loop spans 13 amino acids. Here the CDR3 reads CASSGDTTYEQYF. CDR3 nucleotide sequence: TGTGCCAGCAGCGGGGACACCACCTACGAGCAGTACTTC.

The gene calls are TRBV9 and TRBJ2-1; TRBD2 matches at 7 bases. The CDR3 extends over 15 amino acids. CDR1 is SGDLS and CDR2 is YYNGEE in the germline V gene. V was pared by 3 bases and J by 3 bases, with 6 bases of the junction left unmatched. CDR3 in amino acids: CASSAAGESYNEQFF. The CDR3 coding sequence is TGTGCCAGCAGCGCCGCGGGGGAAAGCTACAATGAGCAGTTCTTC.

This clone was observed a single time. The CDR3 region is CASSIPGQGRDGYTF. DNA for the CDR3: TGTGCCAGTAGTATCCCGGGACAGGGAAGGGATGGCTACACCTTC. The V gene is TRBV19, the J gene TRBJ1-2, with 9 bases lining up with TRBD1. The CDR3 runs 15 residues. V was clipped by 3 bases and J by 6 bases; unmatched bases: 8. The germline V gene encodes CDR1 LNHDA and CDR2 SQIVND (reference sequence).

V is TRBV4-2 and J is TRBJ1-1; D might be TRBD1 (6 bases). This CDR3 contains 16 residues. V was clipped by 0 bases and J by 4 bases, with 15 bases between them. Germline V gene data show CDR1 as LGHNA and CDR2 as YNFKEQ. The CDR3, as DNA: TGTGCCAGCAGCCAAGAAGGGGGGGCTCGGAGCACTGAAGCTTTCTTT. Protein product: CASSQEGGARSTEAFF.

The chain couples TRBV14 to TRBJ2-1, with D perhaps matching TRBD2 (6 bases). CDR3 length: 14 residues. Deletions cut 4 bases from V and 7 bases from J, with 14 bases between. Germline CDR1 reads SGHDN; CDR2 reads FVKESK. The CDR3 here is CASSPHSGPNEQFF. CDR3 coding DNA: TGTGCCAGCAGCCCCCACAGCGGGCCGAATGAGCAGTTCTTC.

This clone was counted a single time. CDR3 nucleotide sequence: TGTGCCAGCAGTTTGGTTCGGGGTACCTCGGTGCAGTATTTT. Translated: CASSLVRGTSVQYF. This rearrangement joins TRBV6-2 or TRBV6-3 to TRBJ2-3; a weak D match, TRBD2 (5 bases). Trimming shortened V by 4 bases and J by 11 bases, and 19 bases separated the two germline ends. Germline loops: CDR1 MNHEY, CDR2 SVGEGT. CDR3 length: 14 amino acids.

V and J are TRBV30 and TRBJ1-5, with D uncertain. Per germline, CDR1 GTSNPN and CDR2 SVGIG (reference sequence). V lost 0 bases and J 6 bases, leaving 9 bases between the germline ends. CDR3 length equals 13 residues. In DNA form, the CDR3 reads TGTGCCTGGAGTGTACGCTTCGGTCAGCCCCAGCATTTT. Its protein product is CAWSVRFGQPQHF. The whole variable domain, filled in from reference TRBV30 and TRBJ1-5, reads SQTIHQWPATLVQPVGSPLSLECTVEGTSNPNLYWYRQAAGRGLQLLFYSVGIGQISSEVPQNLSASRPQDRQFILSSKKLLLSDSGFYLCAWSVRFGQPQHFGDGTRLSIL.

The genes are TRBV5-1 and TRBJ2-5, with 13 bases aligning to TRBD2. The CDR3 length is 18 residues. Germline V gene lookup returns CDR1 SGHRS and CDR2 YFSETQ. J gave up 0 bases and V 0 bases, and 5 bases lay outside the gene matches. DNA of the CDR3: TGCGCCAGCAGCTTGGGACTAGCGGGGGGCTTGTACCAAGAGACCCAGTACTTC. It yields the protein CASSLGLAGGLYQETQYF.